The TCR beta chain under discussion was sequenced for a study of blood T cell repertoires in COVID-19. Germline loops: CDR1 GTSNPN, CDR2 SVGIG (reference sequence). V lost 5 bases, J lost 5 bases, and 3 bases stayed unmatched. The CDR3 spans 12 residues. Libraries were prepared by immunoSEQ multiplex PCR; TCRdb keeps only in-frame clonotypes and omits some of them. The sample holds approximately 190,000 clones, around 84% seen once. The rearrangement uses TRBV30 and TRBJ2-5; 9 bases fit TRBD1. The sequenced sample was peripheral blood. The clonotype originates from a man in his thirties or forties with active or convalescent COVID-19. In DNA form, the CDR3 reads TGTGCCTGGGGTACAGGGGGCGAGACCCAGTACTTC. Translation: CAWGTGGETQYF.